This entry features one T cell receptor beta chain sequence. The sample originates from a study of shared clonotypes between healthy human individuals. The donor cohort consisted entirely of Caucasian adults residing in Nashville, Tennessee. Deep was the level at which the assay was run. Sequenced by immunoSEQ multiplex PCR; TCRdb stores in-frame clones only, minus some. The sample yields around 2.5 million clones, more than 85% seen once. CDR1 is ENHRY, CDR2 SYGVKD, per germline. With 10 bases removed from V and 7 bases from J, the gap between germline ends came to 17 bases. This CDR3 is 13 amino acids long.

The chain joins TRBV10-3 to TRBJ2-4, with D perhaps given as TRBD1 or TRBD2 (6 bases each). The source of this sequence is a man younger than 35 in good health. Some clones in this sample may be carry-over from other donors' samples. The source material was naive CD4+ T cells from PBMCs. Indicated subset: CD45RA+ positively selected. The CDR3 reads CATQAGGPNIQYF. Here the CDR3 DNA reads TGTGCCACCCAGGCCGGGGGCCCTAACATTCAGTACTTC.